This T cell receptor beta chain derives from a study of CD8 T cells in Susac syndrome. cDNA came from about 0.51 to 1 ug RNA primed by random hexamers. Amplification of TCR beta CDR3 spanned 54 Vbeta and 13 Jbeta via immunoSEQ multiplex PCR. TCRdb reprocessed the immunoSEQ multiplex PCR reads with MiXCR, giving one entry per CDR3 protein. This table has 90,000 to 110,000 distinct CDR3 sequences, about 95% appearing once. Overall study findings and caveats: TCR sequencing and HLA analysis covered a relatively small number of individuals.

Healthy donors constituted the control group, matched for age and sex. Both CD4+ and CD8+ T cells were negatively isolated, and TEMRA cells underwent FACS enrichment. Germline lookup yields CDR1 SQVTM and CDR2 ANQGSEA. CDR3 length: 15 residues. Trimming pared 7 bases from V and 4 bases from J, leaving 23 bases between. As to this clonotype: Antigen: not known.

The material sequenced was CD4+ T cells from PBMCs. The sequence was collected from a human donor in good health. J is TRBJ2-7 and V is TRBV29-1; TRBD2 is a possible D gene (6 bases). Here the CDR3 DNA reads TGCAGCGCCACCTACACGGGCGGGGTAGCTTACGAGCAGTACTTC. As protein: CSATYTGGVAYEQYF.